Below, one TCR beta chain is given with its context. What it binds is not known. The data were taken from a study of radiotherapy plus CTLA-4 blockade in lung cancer. Study-level information: With roughly a third of patients having disease control, objective responses were seen in about 17%.

TCRdb's copy holds only in-frame clones and misses some; the assay was immunoSEQ multiplex PCR. The sample comprises roughly 30,000 clones, around four fifths of which are singletons, and around 24% rests with the top ten. Findings of the study overall: Reportedly, early blood T cell clone dynamics best predicted response, with interferon-beta. TCR clones originating in tumors grew in number in blood after radiotherapy plus ipilimumab.

This sample comprised peripheral blood, obtained from a patient treated with radiotherapy plus ipilimumab. The sequence derives from a human donor with non-small cell lung cancer that progressed on radiotherapy plus ipilimumab.

The chain's CDR3 is CASSLSENTEAFF. The CDR3 DNA sequence: TGTGCCAGCAGCTTGTCAGAGAACACTGAAGCTTTCTTT. The chain links TRBV7-3 to TRBJ1-1, with D unclear. Germline assignment: CDR1 SGHTA and CDR2 FQGTGA. Trimming left V 3 bases short and J 1 base short, with 6 bases between. This CDR3 is 13 amino acids long.